Listed below are T cell receptor beta chains from one sample, sequenced in a study of T cells after yellow fever vaccination. One entry per CDR3 protein, called by TCRdb with MiXCR from the 5' RACE reads. The sample records about 300,000 distinct CDR3 sequences, roughly 4.3% being singletons. Sequences were derived from PBMCs, sampled 5 days after the yellow fever booster vaccination. The origin of the receptors is a man aged 18 to 30 who received the YFV17D yellow fever vaccine. Each CDR3 is given with its conserved first and last residue. The order of the fields is V gene, D gene, clone size, J gene, CDR3 DNA, CDR3 protein. A D gene is named only where the DNA matches it firmly. Size values are once, few and many counts, or a class for expanded clones, and some rows have none.

v_gene: TRBV12-3/TRBV12-4; d_gene: NA; abundance: few; j_gene: TRBJ1-1; CDR3nt: TGTGCCAGCAGTTTAGGGTGGAGGGGTTATGGAACTGAAGCTTTCTTT; CDR3aa: CASSLGWRGYGTEAFF
v_gene: TRBV7-2; d_gene: NA; abundance: many; j_gene: TRBJ2-5; CDR3nt: TGTGCCAGCAGCTTAGGTTCCCAAGAGACCCAGTACTTC; CDR3aa: CASSLGSQETQYF
v_gene: TRBV5-1; d_gene: NA; abundance: NA; j_gene: TRBJ1-2; CDR3nt: TGCGCCAGCAGCTCTGACCTGTTCTATGGCTACACCTTC; CDR3aa: CASSSDLFYGYTF
v_gene: TRBV7-2; d_gene: NA; abundance: many; j_gene: TRBJ1-5; CDR3nt: TGTGCCAGCAGCTTCGTCCTAAATCAGCCCCAGCATTTT; CDR3aa: CASSFVLNQPQHF
v_gene: TRBV7-3; d_gene: TRBD1; abundance: many; j_gene: TRBJ2-1; CDR3nt: TGTGCCAGCAGCTCCCGACAGGGTGGCGAGCAGTTCTTC; CDR3aa: CASSSRQGGEQFF
v_gene: TRBV7-9; d_gene: TRBD2; abundance: NA; j_gene: TRBJ2-2; CDR3nt: TGTGCCAGCACCCGGACTAGCGGGGGCCCGAACACCGGGGAGCTGTTTTTT; CDR3aa: CASTRTSGGPNTGELFF
v_gene: TRBV7-9; d_gene: TRBD1; abundance: many; j_gene: TRBJ1-2; CDR3nt: TGTGCCAGCAGCTTGTCTCAGGGGGCCGGCTATGGCTACACCTTC; CDR3aa: CASSLSQGAGYGYTF
v_gene: TRBV5-6; d_gene: TRBD2; abundance: few; j_gene: TRBJ2-3; CDR3nt: TGTGCCAGCAGCCGCGGGGGAATTGATACGCAGTATTTT; CDR3aa: CASSRGGIDTQYF
v_gene: TRBV20-1; d_gene: TRBD1; abundance: few; j_gene: TRBJ2-2; CDR3nt: TGCAGTGCTAGACCTCAGGGGGCATGGACCGGGGAGCTGTTTTTT; CDR3aa: CSARPQGAWTGELFF
v_gene: TRBV5-1; d_gene: TRBD1; abundance: few; j_gene: TRBJ1-1; CDR3nt: TGCGCCAGCGCTATGGACAGGGTCCACACTGAAGCTTTCTTT; CDR3aa: CASAMDRVHTEAFF
v_gene: TRBV5-1; d_gene: NA; abundance: NA; j_gene: TRBJ1-6; CDR3nt: TGCGCCAGCAGACCAGGACAAGGACAGCATTCACCCCTCCACTTT; CDR3aa: CASRPGQGQHSPLHF
v_gene: TRBV5-1; d_gene: NA; abundance: many; j_gene: TRBJ2-3; CDR3nt: TGCGCCAGCCATCCCCAGAAAAGAGTGCGGGGTGGCACAGATACGCAGTATTTT; CDR3aa: CASHPQKRVRGGTDTQYF
v_gene: TRBV20-1; d_gene: NA; abundance: few; j_gene: TRBJ2-4; CDR3nt: TGCAGTGCTAGAAAGGGGGGGGGAAACATTCAGTACTTC; CDR3aa: CSARKGGGNIQYF
v_gene: TRBV18; d_gene: NA; abundance: many; j_gene: TRBJ2-6; CDR3nt: TGTGCCAGCTCAACGGGACTGATAGTCTCTGGGGCCAACGTCCTGACTTTC; CDR3aa: CASSTGLIVSGANVLTF
v_gene: TRBV20-1; d_gene: TRBD1; abundance: few; j_gene: TRBJ2-7; CDR3nt: TGCAGTGCTAGTGGACAGGGCAATCCCTACGAGCAGTACTTC; CDR3aa: CSASGQGNPYEQYF
v_gene: TRBV6-2/TRBV6-3; d_gene: TRBD2; abundance: NA; j_gene: TRBJ2-1; CDR3nt: TGTGCCAGCGCCAGCGGGGGAGACAATGAGCAGTTCTTC; CDR3aa: CASASGGDNEQFF
v_gene: TRBV7-6; d_gene: NA; abundance: few; j_gene: TRBJ2-1; CDR3nt: TGTGCCAGCAGCTTAGATTTGGGAGATGAGCAGTTCTTC; CDR3aa: CASSLDLGDEQFF
v_gene: TRBV14; d_gene: NA; abundance: few; j_gene: TRBJ1-2; CDR3nt: TGTGCCAGCAGCCAAGGAATCTCAGCGACAAGAAATAGCTACACCTTC; CDR3aa: CASSQGISATRNSYTF
v_gene: TRBV20-1; d_gene: NA; abundance: few; j_gene: TRBJ2-3; CDR3nt: TGCAGTGCTAGAGTACAACCCACAGATACGCAGTATTTT; CDR3aa: CSARVQPTDTQYF
v_gene: TRBV20-1; d_gene: TRBD1; abundance: NA; j_gene: TRBJ2-7; CDR3nt: TGCAGTGCTAGAGATCAGGGGGCCCTCCGCTACGAGCAGTACTTC; CDR3aa: CSARDQGALRYEQYF
v_gene: TRBV4-3; d_gene: TRBD2; abundance: NA; j_gene: TRBJ2-3; CDR3nt: TGCGCCAGCAGCCAGGATTTTAGCGGGGGGCCGTACTATACGCAGTATTTT; CDR3aa: CASSQDFSGGPYYTQYF
v_gene: TRBV20-1; d_gene: NA; abundance: many; j_gene: TRBJ2-2; CDR3nt: TGCAGTGCTAGTGCGACGGACGCGAACACCGGGGAGCTGTTTTTT; CDR3aa: CSASATDANTGELFF
v_gene: TRBV7-2; d_gene: TRBD2; abundance: NA; j_gene: TRBJ2-3; CDR3nt: TGTGCCAGCAGCTCTACCTTAGCGGGGGAAGCGTATTTT; CDR3aa: CASSSTLAGEAYF
v_gene: TRBV6-5; d_gene: TRBD1; abundance: NA; j_gene: TRBJ2-3; CDR3nt: TGTGCCAGCATAGACAGGGAGACAGATACGCAGTATTTT; CDR3aa: CASIDRETDTQYF
v_gene: TRBV7-9; d_gene: NA; abundance: many; j_gene: TRBJ2-5; CDR3nt: TGTGCCAGCAGCGGGGAGACCCAGTACTTC; CDR3aa: CASSGETQYF
v_gene: TRBV28; d_gene: NA; abundance: few; j_gene: TRBJ2-3; CDR3nt: TGTGCCAGCAGCTTACAAGGGGCTCCGCAGTATTTT; CDR3aa: CASSLQGAPQYF
v_gene: TRBV4-1; d_gene: NA; abundance: many; j_gene: TRBJ1-1; CDR3nt: TGCGCCAGCAGCCAATTTGCGGGGGATGATCGAGCTTTCTTT; CDR3aa: CASSQFAGDDRAFF
v_gene: TRBV7-2; d_gene: NA; abundance: NA; j_gene: TRBJ2-3; CDR3nt: TGTGCCAGCAGCGAGCCGGGGGCCCGGGATACGCAGTATTTT; CDR3aa: CASSEPGARDTQYF
v_gene: TRBV7-9; d_gene: NA; abundance: few; j_gene: TRBJ1-2; CDR3nt: TGTGCCAGCAGCTTAGGAGCCTCCTTAGATGGCTACACCTTC; CDR3aa: CASSLGASLDGYTF
v_gene: TRBV15; d_gene: NA; abundance: few; j_gene: TRBJ1-2; CDR3nt: TGTGCCACCCAATTTGGGGACGAGGGGAACTATGGCTACACCTTC; CDR3aa: CATQFGDEGNYGYTF
v_gene: TRBV7-2; d_gene: TRBD2; abundance: few; j_gene: TRBJ2-4; CDR3nt: TGTGCCAGCAGCGGACTAGCGGGGGGGCAGGGAAACATTCAGTACTTC; CDR3aa: CASSGLAGGQGNIQYF
v_gene: TRBV6-5; d_gene: NA; abundance: many; j_gene: TRBJ1-3; CDR3nt: TGTGCCAGCAGTTACGGAGGGAAACACCTCTCTGGAAACACCATATATTTT; CDR3aa: CASSYGGKHLSGNTIYF
v_gene: TRBV7-9; d_gene: TRBD2; abundance: many; j_gene: TRBJ2-1; CDR3nt: TGTGCCAGCAGCTGGGTTTCGGGGGGGTACAATGAGCAGTTCTTC; CDR3aa: CASSWVSGGYNEQFF
v_gene: TRBV2; d_gene: TRBD2; abundance: once; j_gene: TRBJ2-1; CDR3nt: TGTGCCAGCAACCCGGGGGGCTACAATGAGCAGTTCTTC; CDR3aa: CASNPGGYNEQFF
v_gene: TRBV20-1; d_gene: NA; abundance: many; j_gene: TRBJ2-7; CDR3nt: TGCAGTGCTAGAAGGGACGCTTGGATCTCCTACGAGCAGTACTTC; CDR3aa: CSARRDAWISYEQYF
v_gene: TRBV7-2; d_gene: TRBD2; abundance: few; j_gene: TRBJ2-1; CDR3nt: TGTGCCAGCAGCCCGCCGGGGGGCTACAATGAGCAGTTCTTC; CDR3aa: CASSPPGGYNEQFF
v_gene: TRBV7-2; d_gene: NA; abundance: few; j_gene: TRBJ2-7; CDR3nt: TGTGCCAGCAGCTTAGAAGCTAGCTTCCGCAACGAGCAGTACTTC; CDR3aa: CASSLEASFRNEQYF
v_gene: TRBV28; d_gene: NA; abundance: few; j_gene: TRBJ2-1; CDR3nt: TGTGCCAGCAGTTTACCCGGGGTGAGCTCCTACAATGAGCAGTTCTTC; CDR3aa: CASSLPGVSSYNEQFF
v_gene: TRBV3-1; d_gene: TRBD2; abundance: NA; j_gene: TRBJ2-3; CDR3nt: TGTGCCAGCAGACCCTCGGGACTAGGCGCAGATACGCAGTATTTT; CDR3aa: CASRPSGLGADTQYF
v_gene: TRBV4-3; d_gene: NA; abundance: NA; j_gene: TRBJ1-6; CDR3nt: TGCGCCAGCAGCCAAGAAGTCTCCTATAATTCACCCCTCCACTTT; CDR3aa: CASSQEVSYNSPLHF
v_gene: TRBV7-9; d_gene: TRBD1; abundance: many; j_gene: TRBJ2-3; CDR3nt: TGTGCCAGCAGCACCCAACAGGGGGCTACGCAGTATTTT; CDR3aa: CASSTQQGATQYF
v_gene: TRBV5-1; d_gene: NA; abundance: many; j_gene: TRBJ2-7; CDR3nt: TGCGCCAGCAGCGCCCAGGCCGGGGGTAGCTTCTACGAGCAGTACTTC; CDR3aa: CASSAQAGGSFYEQYF
v_gene: TRBV6-2/TRBV6-3; d_gene: NA; abundance: NA; j_gene: TRBJ2-3; CDR3nt: TGTGCCACCATGGGGGGGGCCGGTACGCAGTATTTT; CDR3aa: CATMGGAGTQYF
v_gene: TRBV4-1; d_gene: NA; abundance: NA; j_gene: TRBJ1-1; CDR3nt: TGCGCCAGCAGCTCCCAAGGAGTGGCTTTCTTT; CDR3aa: CASSSQGVAFF
v_gene: TRBV3-1; d_gene: TRBD1; abundance: few; j_gene: TRBJ2-2; CDR3nt: TGTGCCAGCATATCGTCCGGGACAGGGAAGGTCGGGGAGCTGTTTTTT; CDR3aa: CASISSGTGKVGELFF
v_gene: TRBV7-9; d_gene: NA; abundance: NA; j_gene: TRBJ2-5; CDR3nt: TGTGCCAGCAGCTTAGATACTCCGACAGGCGCCCAAGAGACCCAGTACTTC; CDR3aa: CASSLDTPTGAQETQYF
v_gene: TRBV6-5; d_gene: NA; abundance: few; j_gene: TRBJ1-2; CDR3nt: TGTGCCAGCAAGGGAAACTATGGCTACACCTTC; CDR3aa: CASKGNYGYTF
v_gene: TRBV7-9; d_gene: NA; abundance: few; j_gene: TRBJ1-1; CDR3nt: TGTGCCAGCACGATAGACAGAAACACTGAAGCTTTCTTT; CDR3aa: CASTIDRNTEAFF
v_gene: TRBV20-1; d_gene: TRBD1; abundance: NA; j_gene: TRBJ2-2; CDR3nt: TGCAGTGCCCCAGAGGTGGGACAGCACACCGGGGAGCTGTTTTTT; CDR3aa: CSAPEVGQHTGELFF
v_gene: TRBV11-1; d_gene: TRBD1; abundance: few; j_gene: TRBJ2-3; CDR3nt: TGTGCCAGCAGCTTACGGGCCAGGGGGACAGATACGCAGTATTTT; CDR3aa: CASSLRARGTDTQYF
v_gene: TRBV10-3; d_gene: NA; abundance: NA; j_gene: TRBJ1-3; CDR3nt: TGTGCCATCAGTGAGTCTTCAGGATCCGTAAAGGTCCCTGGAAACACCATATATTTT; CDR3aa: CAISESSGSVKVPGNTIYF
v_gene: TRBV7-2; d_gene: NA; abundance: NA; j_gene: TRBJ1-5; CDR3nt: TGTGCCAGCAGCCCTCAGGGGAGTGAGGGCAATCAGCCCCAGCATTTT; CDR3aa: CASSPQGSEGNQPQHF
v_gene: TRBV7-3; d_gene: NA; abundance: few; j_gene: TRBJ2-5; CDR3nt: TGTGCCAGCAGCTTAAGTCGGTGGGGAGAGACCCAGTACTTC; CDR3aa: CASSLSRWGETQYF
v_gene: TRBV6-6; d_gene: NA; abundance: NA; j_gene: TRBJ1-5; CDR3nt: TGTGCCAGCAGTTACCAGGGGTTTGATGGCAATCAGCCCCAGCATTTT; CDR3aa: CASSYQGFDGNQPQHF
v_gene: TRBV4-3; d_gene: NA; abundance: many; j_gene: TRBJ2-3; CDR3nt: TGCGCCAGCAGCCAGGGACGCTTAGATACGCAGTATTTT; CDR3aa: CASSQGRLDTQYF
v_gene: TRBV5-1; d_gene: TRBD1; abundance: NA; j_gene: TRBJ2-1; CDR3nt: TGCGCCAGCAGCTATAGAATAATACAACCAGGGGGCAGAGGCAATGAGCAGTTCTTC; CDR3aa: CASSYRIIQPGGRGNEQFF
v_gene: TRBV7-9; d_gene: TRBD1; abundance: many; j_gene: TRBJ1-1; CDR3nt: TGTGCCAGCAGCTGGACAGGCGCGGGCACTGAAGCTTTCTTT; CDR3aa: CASSWTGAGTEAFF